The text below deals with one T cell receptor beta chain. Its target is not known. Only in-frame clones appear in the TCRdb table, and some are missing; sequencing was by immunoSEQ multiplex PCR. The sample shows approximately 25,000 clones, 65% to 90% of them seen only once. Drawing of blood for sampling happened at baseline, at cycle 4 day 1, and at cycle 7 day 1. This sample is part of a study of OX40 agonist ivuxolimab in advanced cancers. The study's findings and limits: Relative to CD4+ cells, CD8+ T cells on average had more expanded clones.

Sequences were derived from CD4+ or CD8+ T cells sorted from blood, sampled in a trial of the OX40 agonist ivuxolimab. The TCR sequence derives from an adult with an advanced solid tumor such as melanoma, head and neck, liver or kidney cancer.

CDR3: CASSLELGGKETQYF. The CDR3 region has the DNA TGTGCCAGCAGCTTAGAGCTGGGGGGAAAAGAGACCCAGTACTTC. V is TRBV7-8 and J is TRBJ2-5, with D possibly being TRBD2 (6 bases). The CDR3 spans 15 residues. From germline, CDR1 is SGHVS and CDR2 FQNEAQ. Deletions cut 1 base from V and 3 bases from J, with 12 bases between.